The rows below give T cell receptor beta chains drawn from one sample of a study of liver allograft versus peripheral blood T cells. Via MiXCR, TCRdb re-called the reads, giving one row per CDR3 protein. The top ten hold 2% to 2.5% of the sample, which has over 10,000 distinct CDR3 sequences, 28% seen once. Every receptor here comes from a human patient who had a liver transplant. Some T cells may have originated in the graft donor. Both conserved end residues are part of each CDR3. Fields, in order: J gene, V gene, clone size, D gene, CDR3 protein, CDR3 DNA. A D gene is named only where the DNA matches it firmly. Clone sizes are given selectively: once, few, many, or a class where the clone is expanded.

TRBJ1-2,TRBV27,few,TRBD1,CASSRWTGSNYGYTF,TGTGCCAGCAGTCGGTGGACAGGCTCTAACTATGGCTACACCTTC
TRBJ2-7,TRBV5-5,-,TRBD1,CASSLGGTGVSGYEQYF,TGTGCCAGCAGCTTGGGGGGGACAGGGGTCTCAGGCTACGAGCAGTACTTC
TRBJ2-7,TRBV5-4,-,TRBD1,CASSLAGTGFYEQYF,TGTGCCAGCAGCTTGGCAGGGACAGGGTTCTACGAGCAGTACTTC
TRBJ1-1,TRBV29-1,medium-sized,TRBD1,CSVDEGQGRLNTEAFF,TGCAGCGTTGACGAGGGACAGGGGCGACTAAACACTGAAGCTTTCTTT
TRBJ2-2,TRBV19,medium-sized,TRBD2,CASTGRVTGELFF,TGTGCCAGTACAGGGAGGGTCACCGGGGAGCTGTTTTTT
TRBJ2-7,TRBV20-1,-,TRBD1,CSASRTGGWSEQYF,TGCAGTGCTAGTCGGACAGGGGGATGGAGCGAGCAGTACTTC
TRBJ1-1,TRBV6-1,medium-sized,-,CASSENPGVPTEAFF,TGTGCCAGCAGTGAAAATCCAGGGGTCCCCACTGAAGCTTTCTTT
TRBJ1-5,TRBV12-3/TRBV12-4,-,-,CASSFRETQPQHF,TGTGCCAGCAGTTTTAGGGAAACCCAGCCCCAGCATTTT
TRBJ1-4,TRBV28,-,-,CASSFAGFPNEKLFF,TGTGCCAGCAGTTTTGCGGGGTTCCCTAATGAAAAACTGTTTTTT
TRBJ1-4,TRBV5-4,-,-,CASSYKPGLATNEKLFF,TGTGCCAGCAGCTATAAACCAGGCCTGGCAACTAATGAAAAACTGTTTTTT
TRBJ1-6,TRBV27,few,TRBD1,CASSQPGQGSPLHF,TGTGCCAGCAGTCAACCGGGACAGGGATCACCCCTCCACTTT
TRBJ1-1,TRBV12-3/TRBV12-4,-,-,CASSLNGGLTEAFF,TGTGCCAGCAGTTTAAACGGGGGGCTTACTGAAGCTTTCTTT
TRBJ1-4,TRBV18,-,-,CASATGSATNEKLFF,TGTGCTTCAGCTACGGGGTCAGCAACTAATGAAAAACTGTTTTTT
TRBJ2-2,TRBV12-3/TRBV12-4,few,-,CASSRDRDTGELFF,TGTGCCAGCAGTCGGGACCGAGACACCGGGGAGCTGTTTTTT
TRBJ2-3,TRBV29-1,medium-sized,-,CSVGAGTSGDTQYF,TGCAGCGTTGGGGCGGGGACATCGGGAGATACGCAGTATTTT
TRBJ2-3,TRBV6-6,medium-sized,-,CASRPDGWFADTQYF,TGTGCCAGCAGACCCGACGGTTGGTTCGCAGATACGCAGTATTTT
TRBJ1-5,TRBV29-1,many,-,CSVGTDSNQPQHF,TGCAGCGTTGGGACCGATAGCAATCAGCCCCAGCATTTT
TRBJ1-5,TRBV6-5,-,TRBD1,CASKRQGSNQPQHF,TGTGCCAGCAAGCGACAGGGTAGCAATCAGCCCCAGCATTTT
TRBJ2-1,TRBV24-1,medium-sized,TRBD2,CATSDFNSGRQYEQFF,TGTGCCACCAGTGATTTTAATAGCGGGAGACAATATGAGCAGTTCTTC
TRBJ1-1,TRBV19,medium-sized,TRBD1,CAIRDSSMNTEAFF,TGTGCCATCCGGGACAGTTCGATGAACACTGAAGCTTTCTTT
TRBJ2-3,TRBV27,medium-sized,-,CASSIRHDSTDTQYF,TGTGCCAGCAGTATCCGGCACGACAGTACAGATACGCAGTATTTT
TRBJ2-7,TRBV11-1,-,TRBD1,CASSLATRDSEQYF,TGTGCCAGCAGCTTAGCCACTAGGGACAGCGAGCAGTACTTC
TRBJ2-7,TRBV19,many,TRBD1,CASSTWTGGNEQYF,TGTGCCAGTAGTACCTGGACAGGGGGCAACGAGCAGTACTTC
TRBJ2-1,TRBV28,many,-,CASRFRREQFF,TGTGCCAGCAGGTTCCGGCGTGAGCAGTTCTTC
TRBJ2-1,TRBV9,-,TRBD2,CASSRGGGYNEQFF,TGTGCCAGCAGCCGCGGGGGGGGCTACAATGAGCAGTTCTTC
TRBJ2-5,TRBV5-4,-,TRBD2,CASSLGGGGETQYF,TGTGCCAGCAGCTTGGGTGGGGGGGGAGAGACCCAGTACTTC
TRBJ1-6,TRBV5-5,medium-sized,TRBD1,CASSSGGQGNSPLHF,TGTGCCAGCAGCTCGGGGGGACAGGGGAATTCACCCCTCCACTTT
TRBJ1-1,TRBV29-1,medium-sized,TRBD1,CSVGWDRGSEAFF,TGCAGCGTTGGCTGGGACAGGGGATCCGAAGCTTTCTTT
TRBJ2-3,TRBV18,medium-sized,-,CASSLQDTDTQYF,TGTGCCAGCTCACTACAGGACACAGATACGCAGTATTTT
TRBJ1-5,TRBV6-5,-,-,CASSTRGQPQHF,TGTGCCAGCAGTACCAGGGGTCAGCCCCAGCATTTT
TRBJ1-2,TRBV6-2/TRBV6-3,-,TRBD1,CASSGTGGQRGYTF,TGTGCCAGCAGCGGGACAGGGGGCCAAAGGGGCTACACCTTC
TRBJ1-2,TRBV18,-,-,CASSPPAYRDGYTF,TGTGCCAGCTCACCACCCGCTTACAGGGATGGCTACACCTTC
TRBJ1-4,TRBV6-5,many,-,CASTRTANEKLFF,TGTGCCAGCACCCGGACAGCTAATGAAAAACTGTTTTTT
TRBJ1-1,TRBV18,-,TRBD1,CASSPGTGSNTEAFF,TGTGCCAGCTCACCAGGGACAGGTTCTAACACTGAAGCTTTCTTT
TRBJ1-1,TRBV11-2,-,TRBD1,CASRTGEGTEAFF,TGTGCCAGCAGAACAGGGGAGGGCACTGAAGCTTTCTTT
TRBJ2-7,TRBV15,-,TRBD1,CATSREGAGQGFYEQYF,TGTGCCACCAGCAGAGAAGGTGCGGGACAGGGGTTCTACGAGCAGTACTTC
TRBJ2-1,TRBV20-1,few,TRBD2,CSASNLAGVSEQFF,TGCAGTGCTAGTAACCTAGCGGGAGTGAGTGAGCAGTTCTTC
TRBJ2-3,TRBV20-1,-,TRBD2,CSASFQAGGRDTQYF,TGCAGTGCTAGTTTCCAGGCGGGGGGCAGGGATACGCAGTATTTT
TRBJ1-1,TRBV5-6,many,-,CASRANTEAFF,TGTGCCAGCAGGGCGAACACTGAAGCTTTCTTT
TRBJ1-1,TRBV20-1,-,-,CSAKGTSNTEAFF,TGCAGTGCTAAAGGGACATCGAACACTGAAGCTTTCTTT
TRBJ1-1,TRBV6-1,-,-,CASSVMAGLNTEAFF,TGTGCCAGCAGTGTTATGGCGGGACTGAACACTGAAGCTTTCTTT
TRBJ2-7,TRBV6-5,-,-,CASSRTDDSYEQYF,TGTGCCAGCAGCCGCACGGACGACTCCTACGAGCAGTACTTC
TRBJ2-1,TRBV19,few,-,CASSIQNNEQFF,TGTGCCAGTAGTATCCAGAACAATGAGCAGTTCTTC